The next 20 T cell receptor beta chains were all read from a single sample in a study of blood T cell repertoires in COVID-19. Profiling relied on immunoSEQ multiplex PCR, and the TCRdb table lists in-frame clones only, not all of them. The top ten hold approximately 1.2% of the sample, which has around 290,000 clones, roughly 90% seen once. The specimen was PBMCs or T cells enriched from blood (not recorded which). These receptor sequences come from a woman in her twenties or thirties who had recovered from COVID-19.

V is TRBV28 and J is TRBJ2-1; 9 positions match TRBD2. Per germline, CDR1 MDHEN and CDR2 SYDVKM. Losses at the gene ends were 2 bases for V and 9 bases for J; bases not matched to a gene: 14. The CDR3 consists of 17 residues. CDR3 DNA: TGTGCCAGCAGTTTACGCCGCGGGAGGGACGGTAGCGGTGAGCAGTTCTTC. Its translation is CASSLRRGRDGSGEQFF.

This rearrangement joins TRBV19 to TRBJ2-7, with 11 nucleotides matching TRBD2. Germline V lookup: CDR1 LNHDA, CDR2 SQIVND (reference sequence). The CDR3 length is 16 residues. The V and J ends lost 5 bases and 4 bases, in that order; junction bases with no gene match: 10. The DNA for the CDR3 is TGTGCCAGTAGTTCCACGAAGGGACTAGCGGTATACGAGCAGTACTTC. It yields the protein CASSSTKGLAVYEQYF.

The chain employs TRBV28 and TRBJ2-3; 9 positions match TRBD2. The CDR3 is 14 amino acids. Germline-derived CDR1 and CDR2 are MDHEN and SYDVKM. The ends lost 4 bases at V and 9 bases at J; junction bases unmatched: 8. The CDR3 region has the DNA TGTGCCAGCAGTTCCCCTAGCGGGATCCGAACGCAGTATTTT. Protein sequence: CASSSPSGIRTQYF.

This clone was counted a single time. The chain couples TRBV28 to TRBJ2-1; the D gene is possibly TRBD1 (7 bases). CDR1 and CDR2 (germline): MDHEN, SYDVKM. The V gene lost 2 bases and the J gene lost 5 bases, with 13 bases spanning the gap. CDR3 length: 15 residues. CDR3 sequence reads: CASSLRQGGHNEQFF. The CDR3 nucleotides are TGTGCCAGCAGTTTACGGCAGGGGGGACACAATGAGCAGTTCTTC.

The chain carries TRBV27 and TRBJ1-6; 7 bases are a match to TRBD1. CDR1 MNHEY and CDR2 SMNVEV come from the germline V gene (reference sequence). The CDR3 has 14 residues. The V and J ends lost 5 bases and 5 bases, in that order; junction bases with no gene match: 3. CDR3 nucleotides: TGTGCCAGCAGTGCCGGGACAGATAATTCACCCCTCCACTTT. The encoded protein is CASSAGTDNSPLHF.

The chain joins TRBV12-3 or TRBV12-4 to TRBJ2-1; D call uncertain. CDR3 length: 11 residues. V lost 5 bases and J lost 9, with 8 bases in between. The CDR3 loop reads CASSPFGEQFF. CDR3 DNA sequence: TGTGCCAGCAGTCCGTTCGGTGAGCAGTTCTTC.

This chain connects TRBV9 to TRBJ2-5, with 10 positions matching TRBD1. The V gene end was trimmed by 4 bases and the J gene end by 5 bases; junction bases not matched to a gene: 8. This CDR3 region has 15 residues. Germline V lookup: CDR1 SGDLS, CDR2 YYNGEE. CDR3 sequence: CASSPRQGAGETQYF. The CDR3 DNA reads TGTGCCAGCAGCCCCAGACAGGGGGCAGGGGAGACCCAGTACTTC.

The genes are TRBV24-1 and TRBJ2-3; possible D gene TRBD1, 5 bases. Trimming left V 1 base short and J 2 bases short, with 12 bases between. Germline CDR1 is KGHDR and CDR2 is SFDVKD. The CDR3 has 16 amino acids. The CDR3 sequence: CATSDFSRDSTDTQYF. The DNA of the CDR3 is TGTGCCACCAGTGATTTTAGCAGGGATTCCACAGATACGCAGTATTTT.

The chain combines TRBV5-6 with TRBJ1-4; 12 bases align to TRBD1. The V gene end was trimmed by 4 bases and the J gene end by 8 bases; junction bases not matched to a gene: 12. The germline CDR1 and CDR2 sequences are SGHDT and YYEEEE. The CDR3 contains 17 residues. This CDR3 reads CASSPGTGGALGEKLFF. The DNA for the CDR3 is TGTGCCAGCAGCCCCGGGACAGGGGGCGCTTTAGGGGAAAAACTGTTTTTT.

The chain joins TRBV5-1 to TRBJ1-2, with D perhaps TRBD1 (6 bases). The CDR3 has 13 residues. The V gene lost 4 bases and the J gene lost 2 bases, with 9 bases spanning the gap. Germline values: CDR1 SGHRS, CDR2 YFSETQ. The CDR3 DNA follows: TGCGCCAGCAGCCCTACAGGGAACTATGGCTACACCTTC. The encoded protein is CASSPTGNYGYTF.

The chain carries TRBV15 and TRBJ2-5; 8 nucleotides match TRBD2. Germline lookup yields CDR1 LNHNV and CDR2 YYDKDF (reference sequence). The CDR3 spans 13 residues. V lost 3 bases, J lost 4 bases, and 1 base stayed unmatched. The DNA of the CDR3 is TGTGCCACCAGCAGTGCGGGGGGAGAGACCCAGTACTTC. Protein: CATSSAGGETQYF.

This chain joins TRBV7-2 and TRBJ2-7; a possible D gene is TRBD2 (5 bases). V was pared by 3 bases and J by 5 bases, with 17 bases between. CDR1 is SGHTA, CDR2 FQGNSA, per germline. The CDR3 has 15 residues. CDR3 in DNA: TGTGCCAGCAGCTTGGACGCGGGCAGAGGAAACGAGCAGTACTTC. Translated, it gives CASSLDAGRGNEQYF.

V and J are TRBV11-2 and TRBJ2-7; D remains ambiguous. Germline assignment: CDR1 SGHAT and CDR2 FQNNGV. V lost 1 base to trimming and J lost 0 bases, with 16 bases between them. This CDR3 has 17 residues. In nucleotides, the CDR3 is TGTGCCAGCAGCTTAGCGAGTGGAGTCAGATTCTCCTACGAGCAGTACTTC. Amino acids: CASSLASGVRFSYEQYF.

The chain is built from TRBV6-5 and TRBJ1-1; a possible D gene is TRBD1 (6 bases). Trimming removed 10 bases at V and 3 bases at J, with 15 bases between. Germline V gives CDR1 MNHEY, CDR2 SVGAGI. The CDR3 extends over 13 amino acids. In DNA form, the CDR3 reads TGTGCCATCACAGGGCCGATAGACACTGAAGCTTTCTTT. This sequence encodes CAITGPIDTEAFF.

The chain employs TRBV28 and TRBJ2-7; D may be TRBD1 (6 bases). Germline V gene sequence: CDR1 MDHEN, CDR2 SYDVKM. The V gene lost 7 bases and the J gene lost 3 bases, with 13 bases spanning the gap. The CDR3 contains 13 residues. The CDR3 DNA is TGTGCCAGCAACACAGGGAACCTCTACGAGCAGTACTTC. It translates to CASNTGNLYEQYF.

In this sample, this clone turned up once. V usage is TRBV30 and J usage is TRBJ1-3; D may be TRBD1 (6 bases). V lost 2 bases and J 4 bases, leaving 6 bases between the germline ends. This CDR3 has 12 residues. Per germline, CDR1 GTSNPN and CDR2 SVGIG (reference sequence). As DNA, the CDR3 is TGTGCCTGGAGTACAGGGGGAAACACCATATATTTT. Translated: CAWSTGGNTIYF.

The CDR3 DNA is TGTGCCAGTAGGAGTAGCGGGAGTGAGGAGCAGTACTTC. It yields the protein CASRSSGSEEQYF. The rearrangement uses TRBV19 and TRBJ2-7; 9 bases match TRBD2. CDR1 and CDR2 (germline): LNHDA, SQIVND (reference sequence). V was pared by 6 bases and J by 7 bases, with 7 bases of the junction left unmatched. The CDR3 totals 13 residues.

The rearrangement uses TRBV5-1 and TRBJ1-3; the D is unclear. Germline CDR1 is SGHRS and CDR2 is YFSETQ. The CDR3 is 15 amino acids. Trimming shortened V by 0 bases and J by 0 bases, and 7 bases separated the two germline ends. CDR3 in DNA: TGCGCCAGCAGCTTGGGGCCGTTCTCTGGAAACACCATATATTTT. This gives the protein CASSLGPFSGNTIYF.

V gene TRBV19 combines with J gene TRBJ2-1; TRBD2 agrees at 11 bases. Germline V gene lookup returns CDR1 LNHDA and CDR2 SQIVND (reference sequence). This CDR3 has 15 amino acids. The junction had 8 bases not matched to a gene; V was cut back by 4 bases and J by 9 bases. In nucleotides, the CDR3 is TGTGCCAGTAGTACACTAGCGGGAGAATTGGGTGAGCAGTTCTTC. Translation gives CASSTLAGELGEQFF.

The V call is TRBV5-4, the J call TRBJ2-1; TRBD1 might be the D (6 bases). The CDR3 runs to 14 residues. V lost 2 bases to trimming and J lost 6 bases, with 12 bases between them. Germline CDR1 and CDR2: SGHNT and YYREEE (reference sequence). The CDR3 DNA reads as TGTGCCAGCAGCTTCCAGGGGCCGGGCAATGAGCAGTTCTTC. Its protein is CASSFQGPGNEQFF.